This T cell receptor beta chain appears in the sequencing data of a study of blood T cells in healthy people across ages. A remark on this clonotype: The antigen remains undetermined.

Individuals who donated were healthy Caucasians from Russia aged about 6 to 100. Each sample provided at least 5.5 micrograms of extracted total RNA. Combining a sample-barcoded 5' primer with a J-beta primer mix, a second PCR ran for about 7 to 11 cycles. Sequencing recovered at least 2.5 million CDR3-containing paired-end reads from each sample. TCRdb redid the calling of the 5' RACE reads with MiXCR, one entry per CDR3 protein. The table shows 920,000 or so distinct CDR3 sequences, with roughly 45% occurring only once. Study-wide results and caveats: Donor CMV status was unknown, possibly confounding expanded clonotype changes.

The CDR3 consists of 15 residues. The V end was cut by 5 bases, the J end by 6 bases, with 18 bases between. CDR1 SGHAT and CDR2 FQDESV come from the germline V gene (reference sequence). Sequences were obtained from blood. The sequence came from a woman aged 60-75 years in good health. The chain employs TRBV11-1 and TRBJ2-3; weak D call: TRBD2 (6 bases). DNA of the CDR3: TGTGCCAGCAGCCTAACGGGACTCTTAGCTGATACGCAGTATTTT. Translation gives CASSLTGLLADTQYF.